This is a list of T cell receptor beta chains from one sample in a study of breast tumors, draining lymph nodes, adjacent tissues. TCRdb processed the multiplex PCR reads anew with MiXCR; each CDR3 protein has one entry. The sample has about 180,000 distinct CDR3 sequences, 30% to 35% seen once; the top ten hold 3% to 4%. Sequencing was performed on axillary lymph node tissue. The receptors here all came from a female donor with breast cancer. Some clones in this sample may be carry-over from other donors' samples. Each CDR3 is given without its conserved first and last residue. Size tells how often a clone was seen (once, few, many) or the class of an expanded clone, and some rows leave it out.

>TRBJ2-3|TRBV29-1|many
STIQGPDTQY
>TRBJ2-5|TRBV9|many
ASSVGRRTQETQY
>TRBJ2-3|TRBV11-2|-
AGSLPWDREQTSTDTQY
>TRBJ1-2|TRBV5-1|-
ASSFGQGSYGHT
>TRBJ2-7|TRBV9|-
TNSVMWGGDEQY
>TRBJ1-6|TRBV10-3|-
AISEDSRNSPLH
>TRBJ2-6|TRBV28|many
ASSLLGGSGANVLT
>TRBJ1-5|TRBV24-1|many
AIRVYSNQPQH
>TRBJ1-3|TRBV5-8|many
ASSRGDPYGNTIY
>TRBJ1-2|TRBV5-1|many
ASSLRDELNYGYT
>TRBJ1-3|TRBV19|many
ASRFRSRKGLGNTIY
>TRBJ1-1|TRBV7-9|many
ASSLEGAREAF
>TRBJ1-2|TRBV30|many
AWSVGVAGYGYT
>TRBJ2-1|TRBV7-2|many
ASSPMGAGASREQF
>TRBJ1-2|TRBV6-1|many
ASIKAARYNYGYT
>TRBJ1-5|TRBV20-1|many
SASIRVLGRNQPQH
>TRBJ2-7|TRBV29-1|-
SPTPGLAAFPPYEQY
>TRBJ2-1|TRBV19|-
ASSPPGTRGNEQF